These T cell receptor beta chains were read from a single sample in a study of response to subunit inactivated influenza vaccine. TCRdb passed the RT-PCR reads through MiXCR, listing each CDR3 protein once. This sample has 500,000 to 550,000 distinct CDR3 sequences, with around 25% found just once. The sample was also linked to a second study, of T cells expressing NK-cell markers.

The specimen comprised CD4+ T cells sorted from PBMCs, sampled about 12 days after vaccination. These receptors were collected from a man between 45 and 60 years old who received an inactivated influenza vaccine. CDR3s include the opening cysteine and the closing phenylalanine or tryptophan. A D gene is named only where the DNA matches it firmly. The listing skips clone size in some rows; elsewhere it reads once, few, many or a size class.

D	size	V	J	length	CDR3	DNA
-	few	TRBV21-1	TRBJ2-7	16	CASSIPSRCSSYEQYF	TGTGCCAGCAGCATTCCATCCCGCTGCAGTTCCTACGAGCAGTACTTC
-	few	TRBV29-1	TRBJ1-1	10	CSVATAEAFF	TGCAGCGTTGCTACGGCCGAAGCTTTCTTT
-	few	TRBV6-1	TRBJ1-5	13	CASRRQANQPQHF	TGTGCCAGTCGACGACAGGCCAATCAGCCCCAGCATTTT
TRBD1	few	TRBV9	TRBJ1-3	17	CASSDTGTGGVGNTIYF	TGTGCCAGCAGCGACACCGGGACAGGGGGCGTTGGAAACACCATATATTTT
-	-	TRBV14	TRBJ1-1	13	CASSQVVHTEAFF	TGTGCCAGCAGCCAAGTGGTTCACACTGAAGCTTTCTTT
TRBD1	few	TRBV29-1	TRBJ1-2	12	CSAGQGGYGYTF	TGCAGCGCCGGACAGGGAGGGTATGGCTACACCTTC
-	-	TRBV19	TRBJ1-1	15	CASSPGRVQDTEAFF	TGTGCCAGTAGTCCGGGGAGGGTTCAGGACACTGAAGCTTTCTTT
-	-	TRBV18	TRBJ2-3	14	CASSPPTVTDTQYF	TGTGCCAGCTCCCCACCGACAGTCACAGATACGCAGTATTTT
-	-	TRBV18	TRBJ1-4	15	CASSPLGLANEKLFF	TGTGCCAGCTCACCACTGGGGCTGGCTAATGAAAAACTGTTTTTT
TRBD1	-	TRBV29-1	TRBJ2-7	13	CSAARGLTGEQYF	TGCAGCGCTGCCAGGGGGCTTACGGGCGAGCAGTACTTC
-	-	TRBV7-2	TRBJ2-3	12	CASSYFTDTQYF	TGTGCCAGCAGCTATTTCACAGATACGCAGTATTTT
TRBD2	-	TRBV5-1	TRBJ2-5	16	CASSSLAGRRRETQYF	TGCGCCAGCAGCTCCCTAGCGGGTAGACGTCGAGAGACCCAGTACTTC
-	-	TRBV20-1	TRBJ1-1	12	CSAPVGGTEAFF	TGCAGTGCGCCCGTGGGGGGCACTGAAGCTTTCTTT
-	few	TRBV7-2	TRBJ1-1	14	CASSPTGGRLEAFF	TGTGCCAGCAGCCCGACAGGAGGCCGACTCGAAGCTTTCTTT
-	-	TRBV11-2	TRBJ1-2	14	CASKPTGTPYGYTF	TGTGCCAGCAAGCCAACCGGGACACCCTATGGCTACACCTTC
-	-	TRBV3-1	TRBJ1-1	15	CASSQAGIMNTEAFF	TGTGCCAGCAGCCAAGCGGGGATCATGAACACTGAAGCTTTCTTT
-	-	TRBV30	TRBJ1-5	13	CAWNTYSNQPQHF	TGTGCCTGGAACACGTATAGCAATCAGCCCCAGCATTTT
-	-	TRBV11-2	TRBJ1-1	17	CASSFLSYGGMNTEAFF	TGTGCCAGCAGCTTTCTAAGTTACGGGGGAATGAACACTGAAGCTTTCTTT
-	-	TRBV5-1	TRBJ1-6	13	CASSLEADSPLHF	TGCGCCAGCAGCTTGGAGGCAGACTCACCCCTCCACTTT
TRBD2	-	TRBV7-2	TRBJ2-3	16	CASSSSSSGRPDTQYF	TGTGCCAGCAGCTCGTCGTCGAGCGGGAGGCCAGATACGCAGTATTTT
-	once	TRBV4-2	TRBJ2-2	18	CASSQESGGLLYTGELFF	TGTGCCAGCAGCCAAGAATCTGGCGGTTTACTTTACACCGGGGAGCTGTTTTTT
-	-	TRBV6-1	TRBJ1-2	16	CASSEALRDGRYGYTF	TGTGCCAGCAGTGAGGCCCTCCGGGACGGCCGCTATGGCTACACCTTC
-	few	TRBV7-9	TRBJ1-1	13	CASTKGVNTEAFF	TGTGCCAGCACTAAAGGGGTGAACACTGAAGCTTTCTTT
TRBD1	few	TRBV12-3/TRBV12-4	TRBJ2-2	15	CASTGQISSTGELFF	TGTGCCAGCACGGGACAGATTAGTTCCACCGGGGAGCTGTTTTTT
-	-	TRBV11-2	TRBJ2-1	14	CASSSHLASDEQFF	TGTGCCAGCAGCTCCCATCTAGCGTCGGATGAGCAGTTCTTC
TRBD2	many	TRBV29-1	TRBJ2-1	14	CSATLAGGRNEQFF	TGCAGCGCTACCCTAGCGGGAGGGCGGAATGAGCAGTTCTTC